Each of the 26 T cell receptor beta chains below was sequenced from the same sample in a study of cytomegalovirus exposure and HLA in healthy donors. The PCR used 60 Vbeta and 13 Jbeta primers. The repertoire was sequenced with immunoSEQ multiplex PCR; TCRdb's copy has only in-frame clones and lacks some. The table lists about 160,000 clones, around 72% of them singletons. The sequencing sample was made of PBMCs. Receptors originate from a man aged 18 to 29 in good health and CMV-seronegative.

V and J are TRBV9 and TRBJ2-3; TRBD2 matches 10 bases. Germline V gives CDR1 SGDLS, CDR2 YYNGEE. V lost 3 bases, J lost 3 bases, and 4 bases stayed unmatched. The CDR3 covers 15 residues. The CDR3 spells CASSATSGKTDTQYF. The CDR3 DNA is TGTGCCAGCAGCGCCACTAGCGGGAAGACAGATACGCAGTATTTT.

The chain carries TRBV5-6 and TRBJ1-2; TRBD1 agrees at 8 bases. Germline V gene data show CDR1 as SGHDT and CDR2 as YYEEEE. V lost 2 bases and J lost 3; bases outside the gene matches: 9. The CDR3 runs to 16 residues. CDR3 loop: CASSFPQGQDDYGYTF. CDR3 in DNA: TGTGCCAGCAGCTTCCCTCAGGGACAGGATGACTATGGCTACACCTTC.

V and J are TRBV28 and TRBJ2-5; 7 nucleotides align to TRBD2. Trimming took 9 bases from V and 5 from J; bases not matched to a gene: 9. The CDR3 runs 13 residues. Germline CDR1 and CDR2: MDHEN and SYDVKM. The CDR3 DNA is TGTGCCAGTGGGGGAGGGCCCGTTGAGACCCAGTACTTC. As protein: CASGGGPVETQYF.

This clone has only a few counts. This rearrangement joins TRBV25-1 to TRBJ2-4; 8 positions agree with TRBD1. Trimming at V came to 8 bases and at J to 6 bases, leaving 6 bases not matched to a gene. This CDR3 comprises 13 residues. The germline gives CDR1 MGHDK, CDR2 SYGVNS. The CDR3 nucleotides read TGTGCCAGCGGATCAGGGGGCGGAAACATTCAGTACTTC. This encodes CASGSGGGNIQYF.

V and J are TRBV7-9 and TRBJ2-7, with D possibly matching TRBD2 (5 bases). Germline V gene lookup returns CDR1 SEHNR and CDR2 FQNEAQ (reference sequence). The CDR3 extends over 14 amino acids. The V and J ends lost 4 bases and 3 bases respectively, with 13 bases between them. The CDR3 spells CASSWAGPGYEQYF. The CDR3 nucleotides read TGTGCCAGCAGCTGGGCGGGCCCCGGCTACGAGCAGTACTTC.

The chain joins TRBV7-2 to TRBJ2-5; TRBD2 matches at 9 bases. V lost 5 bases, J lost 1 base, and 5 bases stayed unmatched. Germline V lookup: CDR1 SGHTA, CDR2 FQGNSA. The CDR3 is made up of 15 amino acids. The CDR3 DNA follows: TGTGCCAGCAGCGCTTCTAGCGGGACCCAAGAGACCCAGTACTTC. Its translation is CASSASSGTQETQYF.

This clone was seen a handful of times. The chain links TRBV27 to TRBJ2-7, with 8 bases identical to TRBD2. V gave up 4 bases and J gave up 3 bases; unmatched junction bases: 8. The CDR3 is made up of 15 amino acids. Germline-derived CDR1 and CDR2 are MNHEY and SMNVEV (reference sequence). CDR3 nucleotides: TGTGCCAGCAGTTCCGGGACTAGAGCGGGCTACGAGCAGTACTTC. This gives the protein CASSSGTRAGYEQYF.

The chain joins TRBV5-4 to TRBJ1-2; 8 bases agree with TRBD1. This CDR3 has 14 residues. V gave up 4 bases and J gave up 8 bases; unmatched junction bases: 10. CDR1 SGHNT and CDR2 YYREEE come from the germline V gene (reference sequence). CDR3 region: CASSPGGAVGGYTF. The CDR3 region has the DNA TGTGCCAGCAGCCCAGGGGGCGCGGTAGGAGGCTACACCTTC.

This clone appeared a few times. V gene TRBV4-3 combines with J gene TRBJ1-4; no firm D call. The CDR3 loop spans 16 amino acids. CDR1 LGHNA and CDR2 YSLEER come from the germline V gene. The V and J ends lost 2 bases and 0 bases respectively, with 10 bases between them. The DNA for the CDR3 is TGCGCCAGCAGCCAAACGGCGGTTTCAACTAATGAAAAACTGTTTTTT. This translates into CASSQTAVSTNEKLFF.

The V gene is TRBV2, the J gene TRBJ1-1; 8 bases fit TRBD1. From germline, CDR1 is SNHLY and CDR2 FYNNEI. The CDR3 totals 15 residues. The ends lost 7 bases at V and 2 bases at J; junction bases unmatched: 9. The CDR3 coding sequence is TGTGCCAGCATTGGGACAGGCCATACTAACACTGAAGCTTTCTTT. Protein product: CASIGTGHTNTEAFF.

This clone was observed a few times. The chain carries TRBV12-5 and TRBJ2-3, with 9 bases matching TRBD2. CDR1 and CDR2 from the germline V gene are LGHNT and FRNRAP. V dropped 6 bases and J dropped 3; count of bases not matched to a gene: 13. The CDR3 covers 17 residues. The chain's CDR3 is CASGPGIDAGGTDTQYF. In DNA, the CDR3 is TGTGCTAGTGGCCCCGGCATTGATGCGGGAGGGACAGATACGCAGTATTTT.

The chain couples TRBV5-1 to TRBJ2-1, with D hard to call. CDR1 is SGHRS, CDR2 YFSETQ, per germline. V was clipped by 2 bases and J by 8 bases, with 8 bases between them. This CDR3 is built from 12 residues. CDR3: CASSLSTYEQFF. As DNA, the CDR3 is TGCGCCAGCAGCTTAAGCACCTATGAGCAGTTCTTC.

This clone has a count of ten or more. The genes are TRBV4-1 and TRBJ2-1; 8 bases agree with TRBD2. Germline CDR1 and CDR2: MGHRA and YSYEKL. The V gene end was trimmed by 2 bases and the J gene end by 3 bases; junction bases not matched to a gene: 6. This CDR3 is built from 16 residues. CDR3 region: CASSQTRLAIYNEQFF. The CDR3 nucleotides are TGCGCCAGCAGCCAAACCCGACTAGCGATCTACAATGAGCAGTTCTTC.

This clone was seen once. The chain joins TRBV6-5 to TRBJ2-5, with a weak D call TRBD2 (6 bases). The J call is uncertain, as TRBJ2-7 better fits the DNA end. This CDR3 region has 14 residues. Germline V CDR1 and CDR2: MNHEY, SVGAGI. CDR3 nucleotide sequence: TGTGCCAGCAGTTACTCGGGGGGTTCCTACGAGCAGTACTTC. It codes for CASSYSGGSYEQYF.

The rearrangement links TRBV7-2 to TRBJ1-2, with D unclear. The CDR3 is made up of 13 amino acids. Per the germline V gene, CDR1 is SGHTA and CDR2 is FQGNSA. The ends were cut back, 6 bases at V and 5 bases at J, with 13 bases in the middle. The CDR3 region has the DNA TGTGCCAGCAGTCTTAGAAGGAGTTATGGCTACACCTTC. Translating it yields CASSLRRSYGYTF. Filled out from reference TRBV7-2 and TRBJ1-2, the complete variable domain reads GAGVSQSPSNKVTEKGKDVELRCDPISGHTALYWYRQSLGQGLEFLIYFQGNSAPDKSGLPSDRFSAERTGGSVSTLTIQRTQQEDSAVYLCASSLRRSYGYTFGSGTRLTVV.

This clone was seen just once. The J gene is TRBJ2-3, the V gene TRBV7-2; 7 bases agree with TRBD2. V was pared by 5 bases and J by 0 bases, with 11 bases of the junction left unmatched. The length of the CDR3 is 17 residues. Looked up from germline, CDR1 is SGHTA and CDR2 is FQGNSA. This chain's CDR3 is CASSALGLGPSTDTQYF. For the CDR3, the DNA is TGTGCCAGCAGCGCGCTCGGACTAGGGCCAAGCACAGATACGCAGTATTTT.

Remarks on this clone: Other DNA variants within this sample encode the same CDR3. The V call is TRBV18, the J call TRBJ2-2, with D perhaps matching TRBD1 (5 bases). Germline-derived CDR1 and CDR2 are KGHSH and LQKENI. There are 14 residues in the CDR3. V lost 6 bases, J lost 1 base, and 9 bases lay in between. For the CDR3, the DNA is TGTGCCAGCTCCCCAGGACAGAACACCGGGGAGCTGTTTTTT. It encodes CASSPGQNTGELFF.

This clone occurred once. This chain joins TRBV7-8 and TRBJ2-5; 8 nucleotides align to TRBD1. With 5 bases clipped from V and 4 bases from J, the junction kept 12 bases outside the gene matches. Germline V gene lookup returns CDR1 SGHVS and CDR2 FQNEAQ. This CDR3 region has 16 residues. CDR3: CASSQSTGEIPETQYF. The CDR3 region has the DNA TGTGCCAGCAGCCAATCGACAGGGGAGATTCCAGAGACCCAGTACTTC.

The gene calls are TRBV19 and TRBJ1-2; no definite D call. Deletions cut 0 bases from V and 4 bases from J, with 18 bases between. The CDR3 sequence is 17 residues long. Germline CDR1 and CDR2: LNHDA and SQIVND (reference sequence). CDR3 region: CASSIDSPGASGYGYTF. CDR3 nucleotides: TGTGCCAGTAGTATAGATAGCCCGGGTGCGTCGGGCTATGGCTACACCTTC.

This rearrangement joins TRBV25-1 to TRBJ1-1, with D unclear. Germline assignment: CDR1 MGHDK and CDR2 SYGVNS. The CDR3 spans 13 residues. Trimming removed 4 bases at V and 1 base at J, with 7 bases between. The CDR3 spells CASSGQANTEAFF. Written as DNA, the CDR3 is TGTGCCAGCAGTGGCCAGGCGAACACTGAAGCTTTCTTT.

This chain uses TRBV5-1 with TRBJ2-2; D ambiguous. The ends were cut back, 1 base at V and 6 bases at J, with 7 bases in the middle. This CDR3 contains 13 residues. Germline CDR1 reads SGHRS; CDR2 reads YFSETQ. CDR3 residues: CASSLNVAGELFF. The CDR3 DNA reads as TGCGCCAGCAGCTTGAACGTAGCCGGGGAGCTGTTTTTT.

V and J are TRBV19 and TRBJ2-2; TRBD2 matches 13 bases. There are 18 residues in the CDR3. V shed 4 bases, J shed 4 bases, and the junction held 9 bases outside the gene matches. Germline V gives CDR1 LNHDA, CDR2 SQIVND (reference sequence). The CDR3 sequence: CASSRGTSGTKGTGELFF. The CDR3 region has the DNA TGTGCCAGTAGTAGGGGGACTAGCGGGACCAAGGGCACCGGGGAGCTGTTTTTT.

The V call is TRBV28, the J call TRBJ1-3, with D unresolved. Germline V gene lookup returns CDR1 MDHEN and CDR2 SYDVKM. V lost 8 bases, J lost 2 bases, and 16 bases lay in between. The CDR3 is 15 residues long. CDR3 nucleotides: TGTGCCAGCCAATCCCCTCGACGGGCTGGAAACACCATATATTTT. This translates into CASQSPRRAGNTIYF.

This chain links TRBV5-1 with TRBJ2-5; TRBD2 matches at 7 bases. V gave up 0 bases and J gave up 0 bases; unmatched junction bases: 2. CDR1 is SGHRS, CDR2 YFSETQ, per germline. The CDR3 runs 15 residues. CDR3 in amino acids: CASSLDGGYQETQYF. The CDR3 DNA reads as TGCGCCAGCAGCTTGGACGGGGGGTACCAAGAGACCCAGTACTTC.

Here the CDR3 DNA reads TGTGCCAGTAGTACCCTAGCGGGGGTGGGCTCCTACGAGCAGTACTTC. This codes for CASSTLAGVGSYEQYF. The chain recombines TRBV19 with TRBJ2-7; 10 positions match TRBD2. CDR3 size: 16 residues. V gave up 4 bases and J gave up 0 bases; unmatched junction bases: 6. CDR1 is LNHDA, CDR2 SQIVND, per germline (reference sequence).

The J gene is TRBJ1-2, the V gene TRBV5-4, with 9 bases lining up with TRBD1. The CDR3 contains 15 residues. Germline trimming cut 4 bases from V and 8 bases from J; bases unmatched to any gene: 12. Germline V gene lookup returns CDR1 SGHNT and CDR2 YYREEE (reference sequence). DNA of the CDR3: TGTGCCAGCAGCCGATCCCGAGGACAGGGGACCGGCTACACCTTC. Translating gives CASSRSRGQGTGYTF.